The rows below give T cell receptor beta chains drawn from one sample of a study of molecular identifiers for immune sequencing clone quantification. One entry per CDR3 protein results from TCRdb running MiXCR on the PCR reads. Of over 85,000 distinct CDR3 sequences in the sample, more than 20% were seen once. The source material was naive CD8+ T cells from blood, with Jurkat cell RNA spiked in. All receptors derive from a human donor in good health. Some libraries in this study had Jurkat cell RNA spiked in. CDR3s include the opening cysteine and the closing phenylalanine or tryptophan. The D gene is left open where the match is weak. Not all rows give a size; the values are once, few, many and, for expanded clones, a class.

size: NA
D: NA
V: TRBV7-6
J: TRBJ2-3
CDR3: CASSLAFGQSTDTQYF
DNA: TGTGCCAGCAGCTTAGCTTTCGGGCAAAGCACAGATACGCAGTATTTT

size: few
D: TRBD2
V: TRBV19
J: TRBJ2-1
CDR3: CASSIASSGDYFNEQFF
DNA: TGTGCCAGTAGTATCGCCTCTAGCGGGGACTATTTCAATGAGCAGTTCTTC

size: NA
D: TRBD2
V: TRBV7-6
J: TRBJ2-2
CDR3: CASSLIGAGADTGELFF
DNA: TGTGCCAGCAGCTTAATTGGGGCGGGAGCAGATACCGGGGAGCTGTTTTTT

size: few
D: NA
V: TRBV7-9
J: TRBJ2-5
CDR3: CASSRTAEETQYF
DNA: TGTGCCAGCAGCAGAACGGCGGAAGAGACCCAGTACTTC

size: NA
D: TRBD1
V: TRBV27
J: TRBJ2-1
CDR3: CASSSRGQNNEQSF
DNA: TGTGCCAGCAGTTCTCGGGGACAGAACAATGAGCAGTCCTTC

size: few
D: NA
V: TRBV7-9
J: TRBJ2-7
CDR3: CASSLASEVGDYEQYF
DNA: TGTGCCAGCAGCTTAGCTAGCGAAGTAGGAGACTACGAGCAGTACTTC

size: NA
D: TRBD1
V: TRBV20-1
J: TRBJ2-2
CDR3: CSARDRRAIWTGELFF
DNA: TGCAGTGCTCGGGACAGGCGGGCGATTTGGACCGGGGAGCTGTTTTTT

size: many
D: NA
V: TRBV6-1
J: TRBJ2-3
CDR3: CATRTDTQYF
DNA: TGTGCCACACGCACAGATACGCAGTATTTT

size: NA
D: NA
V: TRBV19
J: TRBJ2-5
CDR3: CASSIVSGGGGTQYF
DNA: TGTGCCAGTAGTATAGTCTCAGGAGGAGGAGGGACCCAGTACTTC

size: many
D: NA
V: TRBV14
J: TRBJ2-5
CDR3: CASSLDAKTQYF
DNA: TGTGCCAGCAGCCTGGACGCAAAGACCCAGTACTTC

size: many
D: NA
V: TRBV9
J: TRBJ1-3
CDR3: CASSVGGGGNTIYF
DNA: TGTGCCAGCAGCGTAGGAGGGGGAGGAAACACCATATATTTT

size: few
D: NA
V: TRBV6-2/TRBV6-3
J: TRBJ2-5
CDR3: CASRTDPRAGVQETQYF
DNA: TGTGCCAGCAGGACGGACCCCCGGGCAGGGGTGCAAGAGACCCAGTACTTC

size: many
D: NA
V: TRBV28
J: TRBJ2-4
CDR3: CASSLRARLDSKNIQYF
DNA: TGTGCCAGCAGTTTACGAGCCCGACTCGACTCCAAAAACATTCAGTACTTC

size: NA
D: NA
V: TRBV6-2/TRBV6-3
J: TRBJ2-7
CDR3: CASSYSERYEQYF
DNA: TGTGCCAGCAGTTACTCAGAACGGTACGAGCAGTACTTC

size: many
D: NA
V: TRBV4-3
J: TRBJ2-7
CDR3: CASSQDRDQTTYEQYF
DNA: TGCGCCAGCAGCCAAGACCGGGACCAGACCACCTACGAGCAGTACTTC

size: many
D: NA
V: TRBV6-6
J: TRBJ2-3
CDR3: CASSPYRTEGADTQYF
DNA: TGTGCCAGCAGTCCATACCGGACAGAGGGGGCAGATACGCAGTATTTT

size: few
D: NA
V: TRBV2
J: TRBJ2-7
CDR3: CASSEYYEQYF
DNA: TGTGCCAGCAGTGAATACTACGAGCAGTACTTC

size: many
D: NA
V: TRBV7-9
J: TRBJ2-1
CDR3: CASSAYNEQFF
DNA: TGTGCCAGCAGCGCCTACAATGAGCAGTTCTTC

size: many
D: NA
V: TRBV5-8
J: TRBJ2-5
CDR3: CASSLAPGIPTQETQYF
DNA: TGTGCCAGCAGCTTGGCCCCAGGGATACCTACCCAAGAGACCCAGTACTTC

size: many
D: NA
V: TRBV5-1
J: TRBJ2-5
CDR3: CASSLGWVQETQYF
DNA: TGCGCCAGCAGCTTGGGCTGGGTACAAGAGACCCAGTACTTC

size: many
D: TRBD1
V: TRBV7-8
J: TRBJ2-3
CDR3: CASSLLDRDSTDTQYF
DNA: TGTGCCAGCAGCTTACTTGACAGGGACAGCACAGATACGCAGTATTTT

size: many
D: NA
V: TRBV6-2/TRBV6-3
J: TRBJ1-1
CDR3: CASSYSEVEAFF
DNA: TGTGCCAGCAGTTACTCAGAAGTTGAAGCTTTCTTT

size: many
D: NA
V: TRBV19
J: TRBJ1-1
CDR3: CASSHQGTLNTEAFF
DNA: TGTGCCAGTAGTCATCAGGGGACGTTGAACACTGAAGCTTTCTTT

size: NA
D: NA
V: TRBV27
J: TRBJ2-7
CDR3: CASSLSGAYEQYF
DNA: TGTGCCAGCAGTTTATCGGGGGCCTACGAGCAGTACTTC

size: few
D: TRBD1
V: TRBV11-2
J: TRBJ2-7
CDR3: CASSSETGTGSYEQYF
DNA: TGTGCCAGCAGCTCCGAAACCGGGACAGGGTCCTACGAGCAGTACTTC

size: few
D: NA
V: TRBV6-2/TRBV6-3
J: TRBJ2-7
CDR3: CASSYSAEQYF
DNA: TGTGCCAGCAGTTACTCCGCCGAGCAGTACTTC

size: many
D: NA
V: TRBV27
J: TRBJ2-3
CDR3: CASRLLATDTQYF
DNA: TGTGCCAGCAGATTGCTGGCCACAGATACGCAGTATTTT

size: NA
D: NA
V: TRBV7-9
J: TRBJ1-2
CDR3: CASSLIQSLNYGYTF
DNA: TGTGCCAGCAGCTTAATTCAGAGTCTGAACTATGGCTACACCTTC

size: few
D: NA
V: TRBV7-9
J: TRBJ1-2
CDR3: CASSSTRQLNNYGYTF
DNA: TGTGCCAGCAGCTCCACCAGACAGCTCAATAACTATGGCTACACCTTC

size: many
D: TRBD2
V: TRBV9
J: TRBJ2-3
CDR3: CASGDSGTQDTQYF
DNA: TGTGCCAGCGGAGATAGCGGGACCCAAGATACGCAGTATTTT

size: few
D: NA
V: TRBV13
J: TRBJ1-3
CDR3: CASSLEGSSGNTIYF
DNA: TGTGCCAGCAGCTTAGAGGGGAGCTCTGGAAACACCATATATTTT

size: NA
D: NA
V: TRBV10-3
J: TRBJ1-1
CDR3: CAIRPGQAMNTEAFF
DNA: TGTGCCATCAGACCGGGACAAGCAATGAACACTGAAGCTTTCTTT

size: medium-sized
D: TRBD1
V: TRBV5-4
J: TRBJ2-3
CDR3: CASSLGQGADTQYF
DNA: TGTGCCAGCAGCTTGGGACAGGGGGCAGATACGCAGTATTTT

size: few
D: TRBD2
V: TRBV19
J: TRBJ2-1
CDR3: CASSAPPAGEQFF
DNA: TGTGCCAGTAGTGCCCCTCCAGCGGGGGAGCAGTTCTTC

size: NA
D: TRBD2
V: TRBV7-7
J: TRBJ2-1
CDR3: CASSLGLAGAINEQFF
DNA: TGTGCTAGCAGCTTAGGACTAGCGGGAGCTATCAATGAGCAGTTCTTC

size: many
D: NA
V: TRBV25-1
J: TRBJ1-1
CDR3: CASSEGRGTEAFF
DNA: TGTGCCAGCAGTGAAGGGAGGGGGACTGAAGCTTTCTTT

size: NA
D: NA
V: TRBV6-6
J: TRBJ2-1
CDR3: CASSYRPLLSDPNEQFF
DNA: TGTGCCAGCAGTTACCGCCCCCTACTTTCCGATCCCAATGAGCAGTTCTTC

size: many
D: NA
V: TRBV24-1
J: TRBJ2-6
CDR3: CATEGQRSGANVLTF
DNA: TGTGCCACCGAGGGACAACGCTCTGGGGCCAACGTCCTGACTTTC

size: many
D: NA
V: TRBV7-6
J: TRBJ2-3
CDR3: CASSSPRSRGGTDTQYF
DNA: TGTGCCAGCAGCTCCCCAAGAAGCAGGGGAGGTACAGATACGCAGTATTTT

size: NA
D: NA
V: TRBV20-1
J: TRBJ1-6
CDR3: CSARDTDSIYNSPLHF
DNA: TGCAGTGCTAGAGATACTGACAGTATTTATAATTCACCCCTCCACTTT

size: many
D: NA
V: TRBV6-5
J: TRBJ2-7
CDR3: CASSYDGGSEQYF
DNA: TGTGCCAGCAGTTACGATGGGGGAAGCGAGCAGTACTTC

size: NA
D: NA
V: TRBV6-2/TRBV6-3
J: TRBJ2-3
CDR3: CASSELTGIIDTQYF
DNA: TGTGCCAGCAGTGAACTGACAGGTATCATAGATACGCAGTATTTT

size: many
D: TRBD1
V: TRBV7-9
J: TRBJ2-3
CDR3: CASSLNDYRTGRDTQYF
DNA: TGTGCCAGCAGCTTAAATGATTACCGGACAGGGAGAGATACGCAGTATTTT

size: NA
D: NA
V: TRBV10-3
J: TRBJ2-7
CDR3: CAISESRGISYEQYF
DNA: TGTGCCATCAGTGAGTCACGAGGGATCTCCTACGAGCAGTACTTC

size: many
D: TRBD2
V: TRBV7-6
J: TRBJ2-5
CDR3: CASSSRDYKETQYF
DNA: TGTGCCAGCAGCTCCAGGGACTACAAAGAGACCCAGTACTTC

size: few
D: NA
V: TRBV12-3/TRBV12-4
J: TRBJ2-1
CDR3: CASSFPGDEQFF
DNA: TGTGCCAGCAGTTTCCCCGGGGATGAGCAGTTCTTC

size: NA
D: NA
V: TRBV27
J: TRBJ2-1
CDR3: CASSLKGVGREHNEQFF
DNA: TGTGCCAGCAGTTTAAAGGGAGTGGGCAGGGAACACAATGAGCAGTTCTTC

size: many
D: NA
V: TRBV7-9
J: TRBJ2-6
CDR3: CASSSTASGANVLTF
DNA: TGTGCCAGCAGCTCAACGGCAAGCGGGGCCAACGTCCTGACTTTC

size: few
D: NA
V: TRBV13
J: TRBJ2-7
CDR3: CASSLSSNSYEQYF
DNA: TGTGCCAGCAGCTTATCAAGTAACTCCTACGAGCAGTACTTC